This T cell receptor beta chain was retrieved from a study of vaccination and CD4 T cells after COVID-19 (dated 2022 in TCRdb). With respect to the entire study: Every convalescent patient had a positive nasal swab PCR test for SARS-CoV-2, with mild disease in 9 or 10 patients and severe disease in one. In the convalescent cohort there were six males and four females, among whom were two Hispanic individuals, seven Caucasians, two Asians and one multiracial person. Two doses of either the Pfizer-BioNTech BNT162b2 vaccine (n=8) or the Moderna mRNA-1273 vaccine (n=2) were administered to participants. Post-COVID blood samples were collected from convalescent patients a median of approximately 100 days after diagnosis, with a range of roughly 30 to 161 days. Post-vaccine blood samples were taken a median of roughly 75 days after the second vaccine dose, with a range of roughly 14 to 250 days. Overlapping spike peptide pools from SARS-CoV-2 and from the common cold coronaviruses HCoV-NL63, HCoV-OC43 and HCoV-229E were used as culture stimuli. Control cultures used a CEFX viral epitope pool as positive control, an HIV-1 Nef peptide pool as negative control, or no peptide. The spike-specific CD4+ TCR repertoire was compared before and after mRNA vaccination in 10 COVID-19 convalescent patients and several infection-naive healthy vaccine recipients. The full study reports these points: The median count of SARS-CoV-2-reactive clonotypes went up from 21 after infection to 38 after vaccination, although the change was not significant. Of the vaccine-specific clones in convalescent patients, 304 of 307, or nearly all, reacted only to SARS-CoV-2 spike and did not cross-react with common cold coronaviruses. Only a relatively small number of convalescent patients were included in the study, and early timepoints following natural infection were not analyzed. In convalescent patients, a median roughly 85% of post-vaccine SARS-CoV-2-reactive clones were detected only after vaccination, suggesting vaccine-specific priming.

What the treatment or condition label conveys for this sample: roughly ten-day PBMC culture with coronavirus spike peptide pools or control peptides (ViraFEST assay). The ViraFEST assay, used in the study, expanded antigen-specific T cells with peptide pools and then identified the expanded clonotypes through TCR sequencing. The convalescent patients' positive SARS-CoV-2 PCR tests were from March to December 2020, which was before the Alpha, Beta and Delta variants emerged in the United States. PBMCs were cultured at a few million per well in IMDM supplemented with around 5% human AB serum and 9.5 to 10 IU/ml IL-2, with around 10 ug/ml peptide pools added. Half of the culture medium was replaced with fresh IL-2-containing medium on days 3 and 7. CD4+ T cells were isolated after 10 days of culture through negative selection using the EasySep CD4+ T cell isolation kit. PBMCs were separated from whole blood using Ficoll-Paque Plus gradient centrifugation and then either used fresh or cryopreserved at -140C. Culture conditions were generally each tested in triplicate wells.

Looking up the germline V gene (reference sequence) yields CDR1 SEHNR and CDR2 FQNEAQ. Trimming takes 4 bases off V and 3 bases off J; junction bases not matched to a gene: 1. From cysteine to phenylalanine, the CDR3 is 14 amino acids long. Only CDR3 DNA is held: 42 bases, read in frame from base 1. The receptor library was made with PCR. DNA from cultured CD4+ T cells was subjected to TCR sequencing with the Oncomine TCR Beta short-read assay at the Johns Hopkins FTIC core. Genomic DNA was extracted from the cultured CD4+ T cells with the QIAamp micro DNA kit. The Oncomine TCR Beta libraries from cultured CD4+ T cells were pooled using unique dual indexes and then sequenced on an Illumina iSeq 100. In the authors' own workflow: Non-productive sequences were removed, and CDR3s not starting with C, not ending with F or W, or shorter than 7 amino acids were discarded. The MANAFEST web application identified antigen-specific clonotypes by comparing peptide-stimulated wells against reference wells and other culture wells. Positive clones required FDR below 0.05, an odds ratio above 5, and productive frequency above 0.1% in at least two of three replicate wells. Clonotypes that were significantly expanded in both SARS-CoV-2 spike wells and at least one common cold coronavirus spike condition were defined as cross-reactive. Similarity between CDR3 sequences was evaluated in R version 3.6.1 using Levenshtein distances (stringdist) and unrooted phylogenetic trees (ape). Using fastp trimming at Q25 and MiXCR clonotype assembly, TCRdb reanalyzed the public sequencing data and kept in-frame beta chains. Each record represents a unique CDR3 protein, reported with the most common genes and DNA among its rows. It is TCRdb's table, rather than the study itself, that gives the V and J calls and clone size. Here the sample has around 21,000 distinct CDR3 sequences; 60% occur a single time. Of the sample, around 9% falls within the top ten clones.

A word on this clonotype: The specificity of this receptor is unknown. No base-level quality is on record; no much larger clone is a single base apart.

The V and J genes are TRBV7-9 and TRBJ1-2; a stretch of 11 junction bases matches TRBD1. The source was CD4+ T cells from blood, cultured in vitro, collected after SARS-CoV-2 vaccination. This TCR derives from a human donor who had recovered from COVID-19. The nucleotides read TGTGCCAGCAGCTGGGGACAGGGGGACTATGGCTACACCTTC. Translation gives CASSWGQGDYGYTF.